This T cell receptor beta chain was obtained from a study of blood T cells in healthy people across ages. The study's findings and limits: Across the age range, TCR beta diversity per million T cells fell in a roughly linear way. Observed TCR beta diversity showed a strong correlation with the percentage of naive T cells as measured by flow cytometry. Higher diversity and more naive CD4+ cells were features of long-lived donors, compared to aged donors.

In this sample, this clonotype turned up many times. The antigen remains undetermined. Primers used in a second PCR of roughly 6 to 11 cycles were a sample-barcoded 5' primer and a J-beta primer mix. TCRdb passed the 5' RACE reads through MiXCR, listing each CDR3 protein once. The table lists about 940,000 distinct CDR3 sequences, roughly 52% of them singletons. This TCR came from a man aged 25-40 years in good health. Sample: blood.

The CDR3 loop reads CSASPQGFTPNEQFF. In nucleotides, the CDR3 is TGCAGTGCCTCCCCCCAGGGTTTTACCCCCAATGAGCAGTTCTTC. The V call is TRBV20-1, the J call TRBJ2-1; D is perhaps TRBD1 (5 bases). V lost 6 bases and J 6 bases, leaving 21 bases between the germline ends. Germline V gene data show CDR1 as DFQATT and CDR2 as SNEGSKA (reference sequence). The CDR3 contains 15 residues.